The sequence of this T cell receptor (beta chain) was determined in a study of blood T cell repertoires in COVID-19. Study as a whole: Some COVID-19 samples were acute and others convalescent; all came from the United States, Italy and Spain. The analysed material was cDNA or gDNA that came from T cells, B-cell-depleted T cells, or PBMCs.

Seattle patients were enrolled while actively infected and followed longitudinally. As processed by the authors: How many nucleated cells were present was estimated from reference gene primer amplification. TCRdb keeps only in-frame clones here, not all; method: immunoSEQ multiplex PCR. V and J calls and clone size come straight from that table; D and trimming were deduced from the DNA. The top ten hold approximately 12% of the sample, which has about 270,000 clones, roughly nine tenths seen once. The sequenced material came from peripheral blood. The clonotype originates from a woman aged 25-40 years with COVID-19, enrolled during active disease.

The DNA of the CDR3 is TGTGCCAGTAGTATAGGACGGCGGCAGGGTGCTAACTATGGCTACACCTTC. Amino acids: CASSIGRRQGANYGYTF. The J gene is TRBJ1-2, the V gene TRBV19, with D possibly TRBD1 on 5 matching bases. The germline CDR1 and CDR2 sequences are LNHDA and SQIVND (reference sequence). V lost 1 base and J 0 bases, leaving 15 bases between the germline ends. The CDR3 spans 17 residues.